The present entry profiles one T cell receptor beta chain with its context. The data were taken from a study of blood T cell repertoires in COVID-19. Study background: The United States, Italy and Spain supplied acute and convalescent COVID-19 samples.

The CDR3 runs 13 residues. Germline loops: CDR1 ENHRY, CDR2 SYGVKD. V was trimmed by 3 bases and J by 0 bases, leaving 3 bases between them. Here immunoSEQ multiplex PCR was the method, and the copy in TCRdb shows in-frame clones only, minus some. Of over 300,000 clones in the sample, roughly 86% were seen once. This TCR came from a woman aged 45-65 years with acute or convalescent COVID-19. Sequenced material: peripheral blood. J is TRBJ2-1 and V is TRBV10-3; D is unresolved. DNA of the CDR3: TGTGCCATCAGTGACAGCTCCTACAATGAGCAGTTCTTC. Protein: CAISDSSYNEQFF.